This T cell receptor (beta chain) was recorded in a study of T cell responses to AZD1222 COVID-19 vaccine. Germline-derived CDR1 and CDR2 are MNHEY and SMNVEV (reference sequence). V was pared by 2 bases and J by 5 bases, with 12 bases between. This CDR3 comprises 15 residues. Sequenced by immunoSEQ multiplex PCR; TCRdb stores in-frame clones only, minus some. The sample lists around 80,000 clones; about 82% were seen once. The sample here was peripheral blood, taken on day 0 of AZD1222 vaccination. V usage is TRBV27 and J usage is TRBJ2-2, with D uncertain. This TCR derives from an adult in good health. The CDR3 here is CASSLISPETGELFF. DNA of the CDR3: TGTGCCAGCAGTTTAATTAGTCCGGAGACCGGGGAGCTGTTTTTT.